A single sample gave rise to the 11 T cell receptor beta chains below, sequenced in a study of monozygotic twins with inflammatory bowel disease. TCRdb reworked the 5' RACE reads into one entry per CDR3 protein, no DNA. The sample features some 400,000 distinct CDR3 sequences, with 2.4% in its top ten. The sequencing input was blood. The source is a human donor with ulcerative colitis or Crohn's disease, or a healthy co-twin of an affected twin (not recorded which).

The chain has TRBV5-1 and TRBJ1-3. The germline V gene encodes CDR1 SGHRS and CDR2 YFSETQ. The CDR3 spans 16 residues. This CDR3 reads CASSLDPSRSGNTIYF.

V and J are TRBV6-1 and TRBJ1-6. CDR3 length equals 15 residues. The germline CDR1 and CDR2 sequences are MNHNS and SASEGT. The CDR3 spells CASRKETRAQPPLHF.

The J gene is TRBJ1-6, the V gene TRBV7-3; TCRdb selects TRBD1, and the lack of DNA leaves this call unchecked. In germline, CDR1 is SGHTA, CDR2 FQGTGA. The CDR3 loop spans 15 amino acids. Here the CDR3 reads CASSEQGGYNSPLHF.

The V gene is TRBV10-2, the J gene TRBJ1-2; checking the TCRdb D call of TRBD1 is not possible without DNA. CDR1 WSHSY and CDR2 SAAADI come from the germline V gene. This CDR3 has 15 residues. This CDR3 is CASSATGNPGYGYTF.

The chain recombines TRBV4-2 with TRBJ2-3. Germline lookup yields CDR1 LGHNA and CDR2 YNFKEQ. The CDR3 contains 16 residues. The CDR3 reads CASSQTLADSTDTQYF.

V gene TRBV19 combines with J gene TRBJ2-6; the D gene TCRdb calls, TRBD2, cannot be checked with no DNA. Germline loops: CDR1 LNHDA, CDR2 SQIVND (reference sequence). The CDR3 runs to 16 residues. CDR3 sequence reads: CASMLTGRLGANVLTF.

The gene calls are TRBV11-1 and TRBJ2-2; TCRdb's D call of TRBD1 is untestable without DNA. This CDR3 contains 16 residues. Germline V gene sequence: CDR1 SGHAT, CDR2 FQDESV (reference sequence). CDR3: CASSLAGAGNTGELFF.

The chain links TRBV18 to TRBJ2-7; TCRdb designates TRBD1, a call that cannot be tested without DNA. CDR1 and CDR2 from the germline V gene are KGHSH and LQKENI. There are 14 residues in the CDR3. CDR3 region: CASSPTGTGIEQYF.

The CDR3 is CASSQGPGGNQPQHF. The chain recombines TRBV3-1 with TRBJ1-5. Germline assignment: CDR1 LGHDT and CDR2 YNNKEL (reference sequence). The CDR3 runs to 15 residues. Full variable domain (outside the CDR3, taken from reference TRBV3-1 and TRBJ1-5): DTAVSQTPKYLVTQMGNDKSIKCEQNLGHDTMYWYKQDSKKFLKIMFSYNNKELIINETVPNRFSPKSPDKAHLNLHINSLELGDSAVYFCASSQGPGGNQPQHFGDGTRLSIL.

V gene TRBV5-1 combines with J gene TRBJ2-1; the D call of TRBD1 rests on TCRdb alone, since no DNA is present to check it. CDR1 is SGHRS and CDR2 is YFSETQ in the germline V gene. The CDR3 loop spans 13 amino acids. CDR3 sequence reads: CASRTGSGNEQFF. Using reference TRBV5-1 and TRBJ2-1 for the parts outside the CDR3, the full variable domain is KAGVTQTPRYLIKTRGQQVTLSCSPISGHRSVSWYQQTPGQGLQFLFEYFSETQRNKGNFPGRFSGRQFSNSRSEMNVSTLELGDSALYLCASRTGSGNEQFFGPGTRLTVL.

V and J are TRBV7-8 and TRBJ2-4; the TCRdb D gene call, TRBD2, has no DNA to confirm it. CDR1 SGHVS and CDR2 FQNEAQ come from the germline V gene. CDR3 length: 19 amino acids. CDR3 residues: CASSTQRTSGPLAKNIQYF.